A single T cell receptor beta chain is shown here with its context. The antigen is undetermined. This specimen includes other DNA sequences encoding the same CDR3. The data stem from a study of graft-versus-host responses after intestinal transplantation. In the study overall: Recipients uniformly received anti-thymocyte globulin induction, followed by tacrolimus and steroids for two to four years.

The table came from immunoSEQ multiplex PCR; TCRdb's copy has only in-frame clones and leaves some out. The sample consists of 50,000 or so clones, about 93% of them appearing once. V dropped 3 bases and J dropped 4; count of bases not matched to a gene: 3. CDR1 is KGHSH, CDR2 LQKENI, per germline. The CDR3 is made up of 15 amino acids. The study's findings and limits: Early post-transplant HvG declines tracked with peak circulating GvH clone levels.

The sample here was PBMCs, taken more than 750 days after a first intestinal transplant, on the day of a second. This chain links TRBV18 with TRBJ1-5; 10 nucleotides line up with TRBD1. The TCR originated in a human patient who received an intestinal transplant, so some T cells may come from the graft donor. CDR3 sequence (DNA): TGTGCCAGCTCACCTGGACAGGGGGGTAATCAGCCCCAGCATTTT. Translation gives CASSPGQGGNQPQHF.